Following are 29 T cell receptor beta chains from one sample sequenced in a study of blood T cell repertoires in COVID-19. The assay was immunoSEQ multiplex PCR, and TCRdb's table has in-frame clones only and misses some. The sample yields around 58,000 clones, 88% seen once. Sequencing was performed on peripheral blood. These receptors originate from a woman aged 55-75 years with COVID-19, enrolled during active disease.

As regards this clone: Sequence at one end of the junction differs from germline and may be a read error. This rearrangement joins TRBV6-6 to TRBJ2-7; the D gene is possibly TRBD2 (6 bases). Germline V gene sequence: CDR1 MNHNY, CDR2 SVGAGI (reference sequence). There are 11 residues in the CDR3. The CDR3 bases are TGTGCCAGCAGTCACCTGGGGGTGGCGGGGTTC. Its translation is CASSHLGVAGF.

The V and J genes are TRBV4-3 and TRBJ1-6; D is ambiguous. V lost 5 bases and J 3 bases, leaving 11 bases between the germline ends. Germline loops: CDR1 LGHNA, CDR2 YSLEER. The CDR3 runs 15 residues. The CDR3: CASSSSADYNSPLHF. CDR3 nucleotides: TGCGCCAGCAGCTCCTCCGCGGACTATAATTCACCCCTCCACTTT.

V is TRBV6-1 and J is TRBJ1-2, with TRBD1 as a possible D gene (6 bases). V lost 0 bases and J lost 8, with 13 bases in between. This CDR3 comprises 14 residues. Germline V CDR1 and CDR2: MNHNS, SASEGT. The CDR3 reads CASSEAGGAEGYTF. CDR3 in DNA: TGTGCCAGCAGTGAAGCTGGGGGGGCGGAAGGCTACACCTTC.

The chain combines TRBV2 with TRBJ1-4; D is ambiguous. Germline CDR1 reads SNHLY; CDR2 reads FYNNEI. Trimming shortened V by 4 bases and J by 4 bases, and 4 bases separated the two germline ends. CDR3 length: 12 residues. The CDR3 bases are TGTGCCAGCAGTGGAGATAATGAAAAACTGTTTTTT. Translating it yields CASSGDNEKLFF. Complete variable domain (other parts from reference TRBV2 and TRBJ1-4): EPEVTQTPSHQVTQMGQEVILRCVPISNHLYFYWYRQILGQKVEFLVSFYNNEISEKSEIFDDQFSVERPDGSNFTLKIRSTKLEDSAMYFCASSGDNEKLFFGSGTQLSVL.

This chain connects TRBV4-1 to TRBJ2-5; 12 nucleotides align to TRBD2. Germline V gives CDR1 MGHRA, CDR2 YSYEKL. Unmatched junction bases numbered 12, after V lost 2 bases and J lost 5 bases. The CDR3 totals 18 residues. The CDR3 is CASSQQAAGLAGSETQYF. In nucleotides, the CDR3 is TGCGCCAGCAGCCAACAAGCGGCCGGACTAGCGGGATCTGAGACCCAGTACTTC.

The chain couples TRBV18 to TRBJ2-7, with 12 bases that match TRBD2. The CDR3 covers 15 residues. The germline CDR1 and CDR2 sequences are KGHSH and LQKENI. Trimming took 3 bases from V and 4 from J; bases not matched to a gene: 4. In DNA, the CDR3 is TGTGCCAGCTCACCGACTAGCGGGGGTCGTTACGAGCAGTACTTC. This sequence encodes CASSPTSGGRYEQYF.

The chain carries TRBV27 and TRBJ2-2; 7 nucleotides align to TRBD2. With 5 bases clipped from V and 2 bases from J, the junction kept 11 bases outside the gene matches. The CDR3 is 17 residues long. Looked up from germline, CDR1 is MNHEY and CDR2 is SMNVEV (reference sequence). The CDR3 nucleotides are TGTGCCAGCAGTCTAAAAGCGGGGATAATTAACACCGGGGAGCTGTTTTTT. Residues: CASSLKAGIINTGELFF.

CDR3 bases: TGTGCCAGCAGCGACATAACCAACTATGGCTACACCTTC. Protein product: CASSDITNYGYTF. The chain carries TRBV7-2 and TRBJ1-2; D is uncertain. Germline loops: CDR1 SGHTA, CDR2 FQGNSA. V was pared by 5 bases and J by 2 bases, with 9 bases between. The CDR3 totals 13 residues.

The chain employs TRBV6-5 and TRBJ2-3, with a weak D call TRBD1 (5 bases). Germline values: CDR1 MNHEY, CDR2 SVGAGI. With 2 bases removed from V and 4 bases from J, the gap between germline ends came to 7 bases. This CDR3 is built from 13 residues. CDR3 nucleotides: TGTGCCAGCAGTTACGGACACCCAGATACGCAGTATTTT. Protein sequence: CASSYGHPDTQYF.

This chain joins TRBV18 and TRBJ2-1; a possible D gene is TRBD2 (5 bases). This CDR3 contains 14 residues. Per germline, CDR1 KGHSH and CDR2 LQKENI. Trimming took off 3 bases at V and 7 bases at J, with 13 bases between the two ends. CDR3 loop: CASSPGMSENEQFF. DNA of the CDR3: TGTGCCAGCTCACCCGGGATGAGCGAAAATGAGCAGTTCTTC.

The V gene is TRBV27, the J gene TRBJ1-5, with D maybe TRBD1 (6 bases). CDR3 length: 16 amino acids. V was cut by 4 bases and J by 2 bases, with 15 bases left in between. In germline, CDR1 is MNHEY, CDR2 SMNVEV (reference sequence). In DNA form, the CDR3 reads TGTGCCAGCAGTTCCAACCCAGGGGTCGGCAATCAGCCCCAGCATTTT. This encodes CASSSNPGVGNQPQHF.

This rearrangement joins TRBV30 to TRBJ2-7; 7 positions match TRBD2. The CDR3 sequence is 14 residues long. J was trimmed by 0 bases and V by 7 bases; bases with no gene match: 9. Germline CDR1 GTSNPN, CDR2 SVGIG (reference sequence). The CDR3 DNA reads TGTGCCTTCTCAGACCCGGGGGGCTCCTACGAGCAGTACTTC. This codes for CAFSDPGGSYEQYF.

The chain carries TRBV11-2 and TRBJ2-3; 8 positions match TRBD1. The V and J ends lost 4 bases and 4 bases, in that order; junction bases with no gene match: 16. The germline V gene encodes CDR1 SGHAT and CDR2 FQNNGV. The CDR3 loop spans 18 amino acids. Here the CDR3 DNA reads TGTGCCAGCAGCTCGCTCCCGGGACAGGCCCCGAAGCCAGATACGCAGTATTTT. Its translation is CASSSLPGQAPKPDTQYF.

The rearrangement uses TRBV6-2 or TRBV6-3 and TRBJ1-4, with 11 nucleotides matching TRBD1. Germline assignment: CDR1 MNHEY and CDR2 SVGEGT. The CDR3 length is 19 residues. V gave up 4 bases and J gave up 7 bases; unmatched junction bases: 17. This chain's CDR3 is CASSSGTGGDWTRREKLFF. CDR3 DNA: TGTGCCAGCAGTTCCGGGACAGGGGGAGACTGGACGAGGCGTGAAAAACTGTTTTTT.

This clone was recorded only once. CDR3 nucleotide sequence: TGTGCCACCAGAGACAGCCTCTATGGCTACACCTTC. Its protein is CATRDSLYGYTF. The chain is built from TRBV24-1 and TRBJ1-2; TRBD1 is a possible D gene (5 bases). Between the trimmed V and J ends, which lost 7 bases and 4 bases, there was a span of 9 bases. The CDR3 contains 12 residues. Per germline, CDR1 KGHDR and CDR2 SFDVKD.

The J gene is TRBJ2-1, the V gene TRBV4-1; TRBD2 aligns across 9 bases. CDR1 MGHRA and CDR2 YSYEKL come from the germline V gene. This CDR3 is built from 17 residues. V shed 4 bases and J 0 bases; nucleotides not matched to a gene: 7. The CDR3 sequence is CASSPGLAISSYNEQFF. The CDR3, as DNA: TGCGCCAGCAGCCCCGGACTAGCGATAAGCTCCTACAATGAGCAGTTCTTC.

As DNA, the CDR3 is TGCGCCAGCAGCCAACCAGGGGGCTACGAGCAGTTCTTC. Amino acids: CASSQPGGYEQFF. V and J are TRBV4-1 and TRBJ2-1; 8 bases line up with TRBD1. The CDR3 extends over 13 amino acids. The V gene end was trimmed by 2 bases and the J gene end by 10 bases; junction bases not matched to a gene: 4. Germline V CDR1 and CDR2: MGHRA, YSYEKL.

The genes are TRBV2 and TRBJ2-5, with D perhaps matching TRBD1 (6 bases). This CDR3 contains 15 residues. V dropped 4 bases and J dropped 0 bases, with 12 bases sitting between them. Germline V lookup: CDR1 SNHLY, CDR2 FYNNEI. The CDR3 DNA reads TGTGCCAGCAGTGGGTCAGGGGAATACCAAGAGACCCAGTACTTC. Its translation is CASSGSGEYQETQYF. Drawing the rest from reference TRBV2 and TRBJ2-5, the complete variable domain is EPEVTQTPSHQVTQMGQEVILRCVPISNHLYFYWYRQILGQKVEFLVSFYNNEISEKSEIFDDQFSVERPDGSNFTLKIRSTKLEDSAMYFCASSGSGEYQETQYFGPGTRLLVL.

The J gene is TRBJ2-1, the V gene TRBV25-1, with 8 bases fitting TRBD1. Germline CDR1 and CDR2: MGHDK and SYGVNS. This CDR3 is built from 16 residues. Unmatched junction bases numbered 9, after V lost 7 bases and J lost 1 base. The CDR3 region is CASTVGQGPSYNEQFF. The CDR3 region has the DNA TGTGCCAGCACCGTAGGACAGGGACCATCCTACAATGAGCAGTTCTTC. The full variable domain, in which reference TRBV25-1 and TRBJ2-1 provide the parts outside the CDR3, is EADIYQTPRYLVIGTGKKITLECSQTMGHDKMYWYQQDPGMELHLIHYSYGVNSTEKGDLSSESTVSRIRTEHFPLTLESARPSHTSQYLCASTVGQGPSYNEQFFGPGTRLTVL.

The chain uses TRBV7-9 and TRBJ2-7; 9 bases line up with TRBD2. The germline CDR1 and CDR2 sequences are SEHNR and FQNEAQ (reference sequence). V shed 0 bases and J 6 bases; nucleotides not matched to a gene: 0. The CDR3 loop spans 13 amino acids. The CDR3 DNA is TGTGCCAGCAGCTTAGCTAGCGGGAGCGAGCAGTACTTC. This gives the protein CASSLASGSEQYF.

The gene calls are TRBV6-5 and TRBJ1-1, with 12 bases matching TRBD1. With 2 bases clipped from V and 4 bases from J, the junction kept 2 bases outside the gene matches. The CDR3 sequence is 15 residues long. The germline V gene has CDR1 MNHEY and CDR2 SVGAGI. CDR3 nucleotide sequence: TGTGCCAGCAGTTACGGGACAGGGGGCTTCACTGAAGCTTTCTTT. Protein sequence: CASSYGTGGFTEAFF.

This chain joins TRBV3-1 (or the pseudogene TRBV3-2) and TRBJ1-6; 11 bases fit TRBD1. The V segment lost 4 bases and the J segment 9 bases; nucleotides outside the gene matches: 8. The CDR3 sequence is 16 residues long. Germline lookup yields CDR1 LGHDT and CDR2 YNNKEL (reference sequence). The CDR3, as DNA: TGTGCCAGCAGCCGGGGGACAGGGGGTTTGGGTTCACCCCTCCACTTT. This codes for CASSRGTGGLGSPLHF.

This chain joins TRBV28 and TRBJ1-2; perhaps TRBD1 as D (5 bases). The CDR3 consists of 13 residues. The germline CDR1 and CDR2 sequences are MDHEN and SYDVKM. The V gene lost 3 bases and the J gene lost 4 bases, with 9 bases spanning the gap. Here the CDR3 DNA reads TGTGCCAGCAGTTTCGCGGGGGTCTATGGCTACACCTTC. This sequence encodes CASSFAGVYGYTF.

The gene calls are TRBV27 and TRBJ1-3, with a weak D call TRBD1 (6 bases). In germline, CDR1 is MNHEY, CDR2 SMNVEV (reference sequence). V shed 4 bases and J shed 8 bases, with 12 bases lying between them. This CDR3 is 13 amino acids long. CDR3 amino acids: CASSSGAADTIYF. DNA for the CDR3: TGTGCCAGCAGTTCAGGGGCGGCGGACACCATATATTTT.

The gene calls are TRBV28 and TRBJ2-7; D not certain. The V gene lost 3 bases and the J gene lost 5 bases, with 11 bases spanning the gap. The V gene's germline CDR1 is MDHEN and CDR2 SYDVKM. The CDR3 spans 13 residues. CDR3 loop: CASSFFLGHEQYF. CDR3 in DNA: TGTGCCAGCAGTTTTTTTTTGGGCCACGAGCAGTACTTC. The full variable domain, rest sourced from reference TRBV28 and TRBJ2-7, is DVKVTQSSRYLVKRTGEKVFLECVQDMDHENMFWYRQDPGLGLRLIYFSYDVKMKEKGDIPEGYSVSREKKERFSLILESASTNQTSMYLCASSFFLGHEQYFGPGTRLTVT.

This CDR3 reads CASSLATGGSYNEQFF. CDR3 bases: TGTGCCAGCAGCTTAGCAACGGGAGGCTCCTACAATGAGCAGTTCTTC. The J gene is TRBJ2-1, the V gene TRBV7-2; 7 bases match TRBD2. The CDR3 consists of 16 residues. Germline V gives CDR1 SGHTA, CDR2 FQGNSA. V was clipped by 0 bases and J by 0 bases; unmatched bases: 2.

The rearrangement links TRBV11-3 to TRBJ2-3; 7 bases match TRBD2. This CDR3 spans 14 amino acids. CDR1 and CDR2 from the germline V gene are SGHNT and YENEEA. V lost 3 bases and J lost 7; bases outside the gene matches: 7. The CDR3 DNA follows: TGTGCCAGCAGCTTGGAACTAGCGCAGTATACGCAGTATTTT. Translation gives CASSLELAQYTQYF. Full variable domain (rest looked up from reference TRBV11-3 and TRBJ2-3): EAGVVQSPRYKIIEKKQPVAFWCNPISGHNTLYWYLQNLGQGPELLIRYENEEAVDDSQLPKDRFSAERLKGVDSTLKIQPAELGDSAVYLCASSLELAQYTQYFGPGTRLTVL.

This rearrangement joins TRBV5-4 to TRBJ2-1; 9 bases map to TRBD2. CDR1 and CDR2 from the germline V gene are SGHNT and YYREEE (reference sequence). V shed 1 base and J 8 bases; nucleotides not matched to a gene: 7. CDR3 size: 15 residues. The CDR3 DNA is TGTGCCAGCAGCTTGTTTGCTAGCGGGGCCCATGAGCAGTTCTTC. It encodes CASSLFASGAHEQFF.

The chain couples TRBV19 to TRBJ2-5; 9 bases map to TRBD2. The junction had 8 bases not matched to a gene; V was cut back by 7 bases and J by 5 bases. The CDR3 runs 14 residues. CDR1 is LNHDA, CDR2 SQIVND, per germline (reference sequence). The CDR3 reads CASKGGRAWETQYF. Written as DNA, the CDR3 is TGTGCCAGTAAGGGCGGGAGGGCCTGGGAGACCCAGTACTTC. Combining the CDR3 with reference TRBV19 and TRBJ2-5 gives the whole variable domain DGGITQSPKYLFRKEGQNVTLSCEQNLNHDAMYWYRQDPGQGLRLIYYSQIVNDFQKGDIAEGYSVSREKKESFPLTVTSAQKNPTAFYLCASKGGRAWETQYFGPGTRLLVL.